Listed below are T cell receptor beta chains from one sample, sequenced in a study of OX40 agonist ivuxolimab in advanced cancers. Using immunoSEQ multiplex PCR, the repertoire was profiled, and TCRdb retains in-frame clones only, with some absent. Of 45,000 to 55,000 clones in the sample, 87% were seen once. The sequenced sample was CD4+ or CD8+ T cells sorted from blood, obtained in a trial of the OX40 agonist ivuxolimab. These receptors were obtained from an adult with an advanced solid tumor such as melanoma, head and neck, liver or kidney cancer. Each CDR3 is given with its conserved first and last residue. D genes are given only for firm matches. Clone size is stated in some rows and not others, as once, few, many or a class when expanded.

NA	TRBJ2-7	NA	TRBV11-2	TGTGCCAGCAGCGTCGAGCGAGGGCGGAGCGAGCAGTACTTC	CASSVERGRSEQYF
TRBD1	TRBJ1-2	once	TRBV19	TGTGCCAGCTTGGGACAGGAAAGACCTAACTATGGCTACACCTTC	CASLGQERPNYGYTF
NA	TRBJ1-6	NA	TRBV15	TGTGCCACCAGCAGAGAGGCAGAGAGGAATTCACCCCTCCACTTT	CATSREAERNSPLHF
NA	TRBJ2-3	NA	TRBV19	TGTGCCAGTAGTATAGGACGGGCCCGCGGGAAGCCAGATACGCAGTATTTT	CASSIGRARGKPDTQYF
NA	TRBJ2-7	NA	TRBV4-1	TGCGCCAGCAGCCAAGATTCAGGACGGTTCTACGAGCAGTACTTC	CASSQDSGRFYEQYF
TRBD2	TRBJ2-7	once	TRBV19	TGTGCCAGTAGTCCTAGCGGTTATACCCCCTACGAGCAGTACTTC	CASSPSGYTPYEQYF
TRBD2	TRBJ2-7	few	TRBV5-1	TGCGCCAGCAGCTTGGCGGGCGGGAGTAGCGACGAGCAGTACTTC	CASSLAGGSSDEQYF
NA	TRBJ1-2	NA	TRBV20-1	TGCAGTGCTCACAGGAACTATGGCTACACCTTC	CSAHRNYGYTF
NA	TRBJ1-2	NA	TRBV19	TGTGCCAGTACCACTGGGACTGGACTGTATGGCTACACCTTC	CASTTGTGLYGYTF
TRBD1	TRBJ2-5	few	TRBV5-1	TGCGCCAGCAGCTTTCGGACAGGGGAAGAGACCCAGTACTTC	CASSFRTGEETQYF
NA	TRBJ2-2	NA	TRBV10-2	TGCGCCAGCAAGCATGGCCAGCACACCGGGGAGCTGTTTTTT	CASKHGQHTGELFF
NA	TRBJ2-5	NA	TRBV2	TGTGCCAGCAGTGGTTACCAAGAGACCCAGTACTTC	CASSGYQETQYF
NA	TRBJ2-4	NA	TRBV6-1	TGCGCCACTCGGGGGGCGATTGACATTCAGTACTTC	CATRGAIDIQYF
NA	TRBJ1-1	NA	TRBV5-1	TGCGCCAGCAGCTTGGGAGGGGGTCGGACTGAAGCTTTCTTT	CASSLGGGRTEAFF
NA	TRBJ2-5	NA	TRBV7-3	TGTGCCAGCAGCTTAACCTACCGGGAGACCCAGTACTTC	CASSLTYRETQYF
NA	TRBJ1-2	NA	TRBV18	TGTGCCAGCTCACCACCGCAACACGTTCGGGGCTACACCTTC	CASSPPQHVRGYTF
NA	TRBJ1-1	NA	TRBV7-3	TGTGCCAGCAGCCGAAGGATAAACAGTGAAGCTTTCTTT	CASSRRINSEAFF
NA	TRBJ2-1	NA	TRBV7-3	TGTGCCAGCAGCTTACGGGATAATGAGCAGTTCTTC	CASSLRDNEQFF
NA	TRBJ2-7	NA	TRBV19	TGTGCCAGTAGTATAGACGCAGACTACGAGCAGTACTTC	CASSIDADYEQYF
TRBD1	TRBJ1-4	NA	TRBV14	TGTGCCAGCAGCCAAGAAACCGACAGGGGGCTGCCTAATGAAAAACTGTTTTTT	CASSQETDRGLPNEKLFF
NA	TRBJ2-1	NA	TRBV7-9	TGTGCCAGCAGCCCCGGGAGCAAGAATGAGCAGTTCTTC	CASSPGSKNEQFF
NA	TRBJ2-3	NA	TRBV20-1	TGCAGTGTCCAGAGGGATACGCAGTATTTT	CSVQRDTQYF
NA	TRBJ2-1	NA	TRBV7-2	TGTGCCAGCAGCTTAGGGCAGGGGTACAATGAGCAGTTCTTC	CASSLGQGYNEQFF
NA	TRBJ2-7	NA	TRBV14	TGTGCCAGCAGCCAAGGACCCCGGATGGGCTACGAGCAGTACTTC	CASSQGPRMGYEQYF
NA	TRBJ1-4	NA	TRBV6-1	TGTGCCAGCAGTGAAGGGGGAGAAAAACTGTTTTTT	CASSEGGEKLFF
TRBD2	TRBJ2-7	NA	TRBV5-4	TGTGCCAGCAGCCCTAGCGGGGTCTCCTACGAGCAGTACTTC	CASSPSGVSYEQYF
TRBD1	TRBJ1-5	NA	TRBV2	TGTGCCAGCAGTGAAGGGCTATTCCGACAGGGGAGCAATCAGCCCCAGCATTTT	CASSEGLFRQGSNQPQHF
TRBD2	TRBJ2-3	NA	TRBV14	TGTGCCAGCAGCCATAGTAGCGGGAGGTTGGCAGATACGCAGTATTTT	CASSHSSGRLADTQYF
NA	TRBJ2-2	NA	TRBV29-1	TGCAGCGTCGGACTCCTAACGCCCACCGGGGAGCTGTTTTTT	CSVGLLTPTGELFF
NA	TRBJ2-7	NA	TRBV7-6	TGTGCCAGCAGCTTGGAGGGTAGGGGGGGCTCCTACGAGCAGTACTTC	CASSLEGRGGSYEQYF
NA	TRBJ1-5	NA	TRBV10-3	TGTGCCATCAGTGACGAAGGGTGGAGCAATCAGCCCCAGCATTTT	CAISDEGWSNQPQHF
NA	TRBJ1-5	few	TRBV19	TGTGCCAGTAGTATAGGAGCCAATCAGCCCCAGCATTTT	CASSIGANQPQHF
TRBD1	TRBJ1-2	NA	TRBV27	TGTGCCAGCAGTGGAGGGACAGATAACTATGGCTACACCTTC	CASSGGTDNYGYTF
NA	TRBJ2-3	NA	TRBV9	TGTGCCAGCAGCGCCCAGGGGGGGAGCGGAAGCACAGATACGCAGTATTTT	CASSAQGGSGSTDTQYF
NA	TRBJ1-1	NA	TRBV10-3	TGTGCCAGCAGAACGACAGAGAACACTGAAGCTTTCTTT	CASRTTENTEAFF
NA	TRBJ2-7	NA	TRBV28	TGTGCCAGCAGTTCATCCGGGATTGCTCTCTCCTACGAGCAGTACTTC	CASSSSGIALSYEQYF
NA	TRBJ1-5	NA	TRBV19	TGTGCCAGTAGTACGCCACGACACGCCAGTCAGCCCCAGCATTTT	CASSTPRHASQPQHF
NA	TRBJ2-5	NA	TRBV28	TGTGCCAGCACCGAGACAGCCCCTGAGACCCAGTACTTC	CASTETAPETQYF
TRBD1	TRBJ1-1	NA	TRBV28	TGTGCCAGCAGTCCCTTGGGGGCTATGCTCCGGACAGGGGTGGCCACTGAAGCTTTCTTT	CASSPLGAMLRTGVATEAFF
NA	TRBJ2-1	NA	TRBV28	TGTGCCAGCAGTTTAGGTGAAAAGGGGCAGTTCTTC	CASSLGEKGQFF
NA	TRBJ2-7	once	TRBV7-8	TGTGCCAGCAGCTCACAGGGTTACGAGCAGTACTTC	CASSSQGYEQYF
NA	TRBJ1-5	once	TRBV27	TGTGCCAGCAGTTTACGTCCGAATAGCAATCAGCCCCAGCATTTT	CASSLRPNSNQPQHF
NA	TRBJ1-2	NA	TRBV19	TGTGCCAGTAGTATCGCTGGCAGGGGCTACACCTTC	CASSIAGRGYTF
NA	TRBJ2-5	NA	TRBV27	TGTGCCAGCAGTCCCCGACATGCTCAAGAGACCCAGTACTTC	CASSPRHAQETQYF
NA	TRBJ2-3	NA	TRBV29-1	TGCAGCGTTGAAGATCCTCGCACAGATACGCAGTATTTT	CSVEDPRTDTQYF
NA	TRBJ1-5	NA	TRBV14	TGTGCCAGCAGCCAATTCCGCAATCAGCCCCAGCATTTT	CASSQFRNQPQHF
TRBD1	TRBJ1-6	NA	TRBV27	TGTGCCAGCAGTTTTGCAGGAGGGGGCATCTCACCCCTCCACTTT	CASSFAGGGISPLHF
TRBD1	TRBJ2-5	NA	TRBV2	TGTGCCAGCAGTTCCGGGACAGGGGAAGAGACCCAGTACTTC	CASSSGTGEETQYF
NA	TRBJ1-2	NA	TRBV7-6	TGTGCCAGCAGCTTAGCTACAGACTATGGCTACACCTTC	CASSLATDYGYTF
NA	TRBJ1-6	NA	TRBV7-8	TGTGCCAGCAGCGTAGTGGGTCAAATGAGTAATTCACCCCTCCACTTT	CASSVVGQMSNSPLHF